A single sample is the source of the 8 T cell receptor beta chains below, sequenced in a study of T cell responses to AZD1222 COVID-19 vaccine. Here immunoSEQ multiplex PCR was the method, and the copy in TCRdb shows in-frame clones only, minus some. The data contain about 150,000 clones, 85% of them singletons. The specimen comprised peripheral blood, sampled 28 days after the second dose of the MenACWY control vaccine. The receptors here all came from an adult who received the MenACWY meningococcal vaccine as a control.

J is TRBJ1-5 and V is TRBV19; 7 bases map to TRBD1. The V gene end was trimmed by 7 bases and the J gene end by 4 bases; junction bases not matched to a gene: 10. This CDR3 comprises 15 residues. CDR1 LNHDA and CDR2 SQIVND come from the germline V gene (reference sequence). The CDR3 DNA follows: TGTGCCAGTAACTGGGAAGGGGGCCGGAATCAGCCCCAGCATTTT. This translates into CASNWEGGRNQPQHF. The full variable domain, completed using reference TRBV19 and TRBJ1-5, is DGGITQSPKYLFRKEGQNVTLSCEQNLNHDAMYWYRQDPGQGLRLIYYSQIVNDFQKGDIAEGYSVSREKKESFPLTVTSAQKNPTAFYLCASNWEGGRNQPQHFGDGTRLSIL.

The chain is built from TRBV18 and TRBJ1-2, with TRBD1 identical over 10 bases. Per germline, CDR1 KGHSH and CDR2 LQKENI. J gave up 6 bases and V 0 bases, and 7 bases lay outside the gene matches. The CDR3 is 16 amino acids. The CDR3: CASSPPTGGATDGYTF. For the CDR3, the DNA is TGTGCCAGCTCACCACCGACAGGGGGCGCAACTGATGGCTACACCTTC.

The chain has TRBV29-1 and TRBJ1-2; 8 bases match TRBD1. V lost 0 bases to trimming and J lost 6 bases; unmatched junction nucleotides: 12. The CDR3 length is 16 residues. The germline V gene has CDR1 SQVTM and CDR2 ANQGSEA. The CDR3 is CSVEDSLARGRHGYTF. CDR3 bases: TGCAGCGTTGAAGATTCCCTCGCCAGGGGGCGGCATGGCTACACCTTC.

This chain links TRBV7-2 with TRBJ2-2; D may be TRBD2 (6 bases). V lost 1 base and J 4 bases, leaving 10 bases between the germline ends. Germline CDR1 SGHTA, CDR2 FQGNSA. The CDR3 consists of 15 residues. For the CDR3, the DNA is TGTGCCAGCAGCTTAGTGGGTAGCGGCACCGGGGAGCTGTTTTTT. Protein product: CASSLVGSGTGELFF.

This clone counts as medium-sized (0.01 to 0.1%). This rearrangement joins TRBV4-1 to TRBJ1-3; 7 bases line up with TRBD1. The CDR3 consists of 17 residues. Trimming at V came to 5 bases and at J to 0 bases, leaving 10 bases not matched to a gene. The germline gives CDR1 MGHRA, CDR2 YSYEKL. The CDR3 sequence: CASSVSEGAGSGNTIYF. The CDR3 DNA reads TGCGCCAGCAGCGTTTCTGAGGGGGCTGGCTCTGGAAACACCATATATTTT.

The rearrangement joins TRBV29-1 to TRBJ1-2; 8 bases are shared with TRBD1. The ends lost 7 bases at V and 3 bases at J; junction bases unmatched: 4. The length of the CDR3 is 12 residues. CDR1 SQVTM and CDR2 ANQGSEA come from the germline V gene. CDR3 amino acids: CSGVQGDYGYTF. The CDR3, as DNA: TGCAGCGGTGTACAGGGGGACTATGGCTACACCTTC.

V usage is TRBV7-2 and J usage is TRBJ2-3; D is possibly TRBD2 (7 bases). Germline V CDR1 and CDR2: SGHTA, FQGNSA. The CDR3 consists of 13 residues. V shed 6 bases and J shed 1 base, with 8 bases lying between them. The CDR3 bases are TGTGCCAGCAGAGGGGGGGGCACAGATACGCAGTATTTT. Translating gives CASRGGGTDTQYF.

The J gene is TRBJ2-3, the V gene TRBV13; D call uncertain. The CDR3 extends over 13 amino acids. V was clipped by 3 bases and J by 4 bases, with 8 bases between them. Per the germline V gene, CDR1 is PRHDT and CDR2 is FYEKMQ (reference sequence). The CDR3 nucleotides read TGTGCCAGCAGCTTGGACGGAGCAGATACGCAGTATTTT. Protein product: CASSLDGADTQYF.